The next 21 T cell receptor beta chains were all read from a single sample in a study of neurological immune-mediated disorders. TCRdb analysed the 5' RACE reads with MiXCR anew, one entry per CDR3 protein. This table holds 39,000 or so distinct CDR3 sequences, around 4.8% found once. Sequenced: CD4+ T cells from blood. These receptors were obtained from a man aged 18 to 29 in good health.

This clonotype occurred many times. The V gene is TRBV6-5, the J gene TRBJ2-3; no clear D gene. The germline V gene has CDR1 MNHEY and CDR2 SVGAGI. Trimming cost V 0 bases and J 2 bases, with 9 bases left between them. This CDR3 spans 15 amino acids. The CDR3 DNA reads TGTGCCAGCAGTTACTCCTCGCAAAACACAGATACGCAGTATTTT. Translated, it gives CASSYSSQNTDTQYF.

This clonotype was counted many times. V usage is TRBV4-2 and J usage is TRBJ1-6; a possible D gene is TRBD1 (5 bases). This CDR3 is 15 amino acids long. Deletions cut 1 base from V and 7 bases from J, with 11 bases between. Looked up from germline, CDR1 is LGHNA and CDR2 is YNFKEQ. This CDR3 reads CASSQVGGDNSPLHF. CDR3 DNA: TGTGCCAGCAGCCAAGTGGGAGGGGACAATTCACCCCTCCACTTT.

This clonotype was observed at least ten times. The rearrangement uses TRBV5-1 and TRBJ1-6, with a possible D match to TRBD1 (6 bases). The CDR3 extends over 16 amino acids. Germline loops: CDR1 SGHRS, CDR2 YFSETQ. The V gene lost 0 bases and the J gene lost 7 bases, with 14 bases spanning the gap. CDR3: CASSLAGESGNSPLHF. Here the CDR3 DNA reads TGCGCCAGCAGCTTGGCAGGGGAGTCAGGCAATTCACCCCTCCACTTT.

In this sample, this clonotype turned up many times. V is TRBV5-5 and J is TRBJ1-6, with D unclear. Looked up from germline, CDR1 is SGHKS and CDR2 is YYEKEE (reference sequence). V dropped 0 bases and J dropped 4 bases, with 11 bases sitting between them. This CDR3 comprises 16 residues. CDR3 sequence (DNA): TGTGCCAGCAGCTTGGACGCAGAACGATATAATTCACCCCTCCACTTT. This codes for CASSLDAERYNSPLHF. Full variable domain (missing parts from reference TRBV5-5 and TRBJ1-6): DAGVTQSPTHLIKTRGQQVTLRCSPISGHKSVSWYQQVLGQGPQFIFQYYEKEERGRGNFPDRFSARQFPNYSSELNVNALLLGDSALYLCASSLDAERYNSPLHFGNGTRLTVT.

The chain has TRBV4-1 and TRBJ1-3; D not certain. Trimming stripped 4 bases from V and 1 base from J, with 8 bases between. The CDR3 is 14 residues long. Germline CDR1 reads MGHRA; CDR2 reads YSYEKL. The CDR3 DNA follows: TGCGCCAGCAGCCGTCAGGAGTCTGGAAACACCATATATTTT. Amino acids: CASSRQESGNTIYF.

This clonotype has at least ten counts. The chain recombines TRBV4-2 with TRBJ1-4; possibly TRBD1 for D (6 bases). The length of the CDR3 is 18 residues. V lost 4 bases to trimming and J lost 0 bases, with 18 bases between them. Per the germline V gene, CDR1 is LGHNA and CDR2 is YNFKEQ. This CDR3 reads CASSLLLGGGPTNEKLFF. CDR3 nucleotides: TGTGCCAGCAGCCTCCTACTTGGGGGGGGCCCAACTAATGAAAAACTGTTTTTT.

In its sample, this clonotype was seen a few times. V gene TRBV7-2 combines with J gene TRBJ1-5, with 8 positions matching TRBD1. V was clipped by 5 bases and J by 2 bases; unmatched bases: 5. Germline V lookup: CDR1 SGHTA, CDR2 FQGNSA. The CDR3 is made up of 15 amino acids. CDR3 loop: CASSTGGSGNQPQHF. CDR3 bases: TGTGCCAGCAGCACAGGGGGTAGCGGCAATCAGCCCCAGCATTTT. Looking up the rest from reference TRBV7-2 and TRBJ1-5 gives the full variable domain: GAGVSQSPSNKVTEKGKDVELRCDPISGHTALYWYRQSLGQGLEFLIYFQGNSAPDKSGLPSDRFSAERTGGSVSTLTIQRTQQEDSAVYLCASSTGGSGNQPQHFGDGTRLSIL.

CDR3: CASGIDSNQPQHF. CDR3 coding DNA: TGTGCTAGTGGGATAGACAGCAATCAGCCCCAGCATTTT. This chain joins TRBV12-5 and TRBJ1-5; D remains ambiguous. V lost 6 bases to trimming and J lost 1 base, with 7 bases between them. The germline CDR1 and CDR2 sequences are LGHNT and FRNRAP. The CDR3 runs 13 residues.

This clonotype occurred many times. V is TRBV7-3 and J is TRBJ2-3; D ambiguous. Trimming pared 4 bases from V and 6 bases from J, leaving 11 bases between. The CDR3 is 13 amino acids. Germline V CDR1 and CDR2: SGHTA, FQGTGA. The CDR3 sequence: CASSSSTWDTQYF. The CDR3, as DNA: TGTGCCAGCAGCTCCTCGACCTGGGATACGCAGTATTTT.

This clonotype was counted ten times or more. The chain is built from TRBV10-3 and TRBJ1-1, with D maybe TRBD1 (6 bases). Germline values: CDR1 ENHRY, CDR2 SYGVKD. The V end was cut by 3 bases, the J end by 5 bases, with 16 bases between. The CDR3 spans 15 residues. CDR3 amino acids: CAISELVTGKTEAFF. The CDR3 DNA sequence: TGTGCCATCAGTGAACTTGTAACAGGGAAGACTGAAGCTTTCTTT.

The table lists this clonotype with many counts. This sequence joins TRBV6-2 or TRBV6-3 and TRBJ2-7; D unclear. V was shortened by 5 bases and J by 3 bases, with 14 bases between the two germline ends. The CDR3 sequence is 14 residues long. Germline CDR1 MNHEY, CDR2 SVGEGT. The CDR3 bases are TGTGCCAGCAGTACGCCGTTGGACGGCTACGAGCAGTACTTC. This sequence encodes CASSTPLDGYEQYF.

This clonotype showed up just a few times. The V call is TRBV7-6, the J call TRBJ1-4; D is perhaps TRBD1 (6 bases). Germline CDR1 SGHVS, CDR2 FNYEAQ. V was trimmed by 4 bases and J by 5 bases, leaving 14 bases between them. The CDR3 extends over 15 amino acids. CDR3 sequence reads: CASSYQTGKNEKLFF. The CDR3 region has the DNA TGTGCCAGCAGCTACCAGACAGGCAAGAATGAAAAACTGTTTTTT.

This clonotype was found many times. The chain recombines TRBV15 with TRBJ1-2; tentatively, D is TRBD1 (5 bases). This CDR3 region has 13 residues. Germline V gene lookup returns CDR1 LNHNV and CDR2 YYDKDF (reference sequence). Trimming took off 2 bases at V and 3 bases at J, with 7 bases between the two ends. CDR3 in DNA: TGTGCCACCAGCAGACAAGGGGACTATGGCTACACCTTC. Protein product: CATSRQGDYGYTF.

The sample holds many counts of this clonotype. This chain links TRBV11-2 with TRBJ2-3; D unclear. CDR3 length equals 14 residues. The V end was cut by 2 bases, the J end by 1 base, with 7 bases between. Germline lookup yields CDR1 SGHAT and CDR2 FQNNGV. The chain's CDR3 is CASSLQLRTDTQYF. The CDR3 DNA sequence: TGTGCCAGCAGCTTACAACTGCGCACAGATACGCAGTATTTT.

This clonotype has at least ten counts. The rearrangement links TRBV20-1 to TRBJ1-1; D call uncertain. The CDR3 totals 12 residues. V lost 0 bases to trimming and J lost 1 base, with 3 bases between them. Germline lookup yields CDR1 DFQATT and CDR2 SNEGSKA (reference sequence). In nucleotides, the CDR3 is TGCAGTGCTAGAGACGGGAACACTGAAGCTTTCTTT. This sequence encodes CSARDGNTEAFF.

This clonotype was counted many times. CDR3 sequence: CASNQGQGSGNTIYF. CDR3 in DNA: TGTGCCAGCAATCAAGGACAGGGCTCTGGAAACACCATATATTTT. The chain combines TRBV2 with TRBJ1-3; 8 bases are a match to TRBD1. Germline trimming cut 7 bases from V and 0 bases from J; bases unmatched to any gene: 5. Germline V gives CDR1 SNHLY, CDR2 FYNNEI. The CDR3 extends over 15 amino acids.

In this sample, this clonotype turned up many times. This chain connects TRBV6-5 to TRBJ2-7, with D perhaps matching TRBD2 (6 bases). The CDR3 extends over 18 amino acids. Germline loops: CDR1 MNHEY, CDR2 SVGAGI. Trimming took off 0 bases at V and 0 bases at J, with 18 bases between the two ends. The CDR3 DNA reads TGTGCCAGCAGTTACTCGTCTCTTGGCAGGGAGGCCTCCTACGAGCAGTACTTC. Translated: CASSYSSLGREASYEQYF.

This clonotype has ten or more counts. The genes are TRBV20-1 and TRBJ1-5; D is possibly TRBD1 (6 bases). The CDR3 loop spans 12 amino acids. Trimming stripped 5 bases from V and 6 bases from J, with 11 bases between. Germline V gives CDR1 DFQATT, CDR2 SNEGSKA (reference sequence). CDR3 bases: TGCAGTGCTGGGGGGCTCGGTCAGCCCCAGCATTTT. Amino acids: CSAGGLGQPQHF.

Many counts were recorded for this clonotype. This chain connects TRBV5-4 to TRBJ1-2; 9 bases agree with TRBD1. In germline, CDR1 is SGHNT, CDR2 YYREEE (reference sequence). This CDR3 has 13 amino acids. Trimming took 7 bases from V and 8 from J; bases not matched to a gene: 9. CDR3 loop: CASVGRDRAGYTF. Here the CDR3 DNA reads TGTGCCAGCGTCGGGCGGGACAGGGCGGGCTACACCTTC. Full variable domain (outside the CDR3, taken from reference TRBV5-4 and TRBJ1-2): ETGVTQSPTHLIKTRGQQVTLRCSSQSGHNTVSWYQQALGQGPQFIFQYYREEENGRGNFPPRFSGLQFPNYSSELNVNALELDDSALYLCASVGRDRAGYTFGSGTRLTVV.

This clonotype was counted many times. The chain combines TRBV7-2 with TRBJ1-1; D unclear. Trimming cost V 5 bases and J 0 bases, with 10 bases left between them. This CDR3 spans 14 amino acids. Germline V gives CDR1 SGHTA, CDR2 FQGNSA. Here the CDR3 DNA reads TGTGCCAGCAGCCCCGGGTACATGAACACTGAAGCTTTCTTT. Protein sequence: CASSPGYMNTEAFF.

This clonotype has a count of ten or more. The CDR3 DNA reads as TGTGCCAGCAGCCTAGGAGGAGGGCTCGCCCTCCACTATGGCTACACCTTC. It is translated as CASSLGGGLALHYGYTF. The rearrangement links TRBV4-2 to TRBJ1-2, with no clear D. Per the germline V gene, CDR1 is LGHNA and CDR2 is YNFKEQ. Deletions cut 4 bases from V and 3 bases from J, with 21 bases between. The CDR3 consists of 17 residues.